These 17 T cell receptor beta chains were sequenced from one sample in a study of cytomegalovirus exposure and HLA in healthy donors. In the PCR, 60 Vbeta and 13 Jbeta primers were used. Sequenced by immunoSEQ multiplex PCR; TCRdb stores in-frame clones only, minus some. The sample has around 150,000 clones; roughly four fifths are singletons. Material: PBMCs. The receptors here all came from a man aged 45 to 65 in good health and CMV-seropositive.

The CDR3 here is CASSPGQRGYQETQYF. The CDR3 bases are TGCGCCAGCAGCCCCGGCCAGCGGGGGTACCAAGAGACCCAGTACTTC. The rearrangement joins TRBV5-1 to TRBJ2-5; 8 bases agree with TRBD2. Looked up from germline, CDR1 is SGHRS and CDR2 is YFSETQ. V lost 4 bases, J lost 0 bases, and 8 bases stayed unmatched. The CDR3 totals 16 residues.

The CDR3 nucleotides read TGCGCCAGCAGCTTGGAGGGGACAGGGGTCAATGAAGCTTTCTTT. It encodes CASSLEGTGVNEAFF. The V call is TRBV5-1, the J call TRBJ1-1; 10 bases line up with TRBD1. The germline V gene has CDR1 SGHRS and CDR2 YFSETQ. CDR3 length equals 15 residues. The V and J ends lost 0 bases and 7 bases, in that order; junction bases with no gene match: 6.

V is TRBV29-1 and J is TRBJ1-1; the D gene is possibly TRBD1 (5 bases). V dropped 3 bases and J dropped 4 bases, with 15 bases sitting between them. Germline V lookup: CDR1 SQVTM, CDR2 ANQGSEA. The CDR3 is made up of 14 amino acids. For the CDR3, the DNA is TGCAGCGTTGATCGTCCAGGGATGGGCACTGAAGCTTTCTTT. Protein product: CSVDRPGMGTEAFF.

This chain links TRBV11-2 with TRBJ1-6; 8 bases map to TRBD1. The ends lost 5 bases at V and 8 bases at J; junction bases unmatched: 5. This CDR3 contains 14 residues. Germline V gives CDR1 SGHAT, CDR2 FQNNGV. CDR3 sequence reads: CASSPRGRDSPLHF. CDR3 sequence (DNA): TGTGCCAGCAGCCCCAGGGGGCGTGATTCACCCCTCCACTTT.

This sequence joins TRBV30 and TRBJ2-7, with 8 bases matching TRBD1. J lost 2 bases, V lost 8 bases, and 11 bases had no gene match. Germline CDR1 is GTSNPN and CDR2 is SVGIG (reference sequence). This CDR3 has 14 amino acids. The CDR3 bases are TGTGCCACCGACGCAGGGGGCTCCCCCTACGAGCAGTACTTC. Translated: CATDAGGSPYEQYF. The variable domain in full, with the rest retrieved from reference TRBV30 and TRBJ2-7, is SQTIHQWPATLVQPVGSPLSLECTVEGTSNPNLYWYRQAAGRGLQLLFYSVGIGQISSEVPQNLSASRPQDRQFILSSKKLLLSDSGFYLCATDAGGSPYEQYFGPGTRLTVT.

The CDR3 sequence: CASKKAGWETQYF. CDR3 DNA: TGTGCCAGCAAAAAAGCGGGATGGGAGACCCAGTACTTC. The gene calls are TRBV27 and TRBJ2-5; 7 positions agree with TRBD2. The germline V gene encodes CDR1 MNHEY and CDR2 SMNVEV (reference sequence). After removal of 7 bases from V and 5 bases from J, the junction contained 7 bases not matched to a gene. The CDR3 has 13 residues.

This clone was seen more than once but under ten times. V and J are TRBV6-1 and TRBJ1-4, with 7 bases that match TRBD1. The CDR3 spans 14 residues. Germline values: CDR1 MNHNS, CDR2 SASEGT. The J segment lost 6 bases and the V segment lost 5 bases, leaving 6 bases of the junction unmatched. The CDR3 region has the DNA TGTGCCAGCAGTCCCAGGGGGTTGTATGAAAAACTGTTTTTT. Translation gives CASSPRGLYEKLFF.

The chain couples TRBV28 to TRBJ2-5; 14 bases fit TRBD2. J gave up 4 bases and V 4 bases, and 5 bases lay outside the gene matches. CDR1 and CDR2 (germline): MDHEN, SYDVKM. The CDR3 covers 16 residues. CDR3 in DNA: TGTGCCAGCAGTTATGGGACTAGCGGGAGCGCAGAGACCCAGTACTTC. Amino acid sequence: CASSYGTSGSAETQYF.

This clone was detected only a few times. CDR3 loop: CASSDSGRLNTEAFF. CDR3 nucleotide sequence: TGTGCCAGCAGTGACTCTGGTCGACTCAACACTGAAGCTTTCTTT. The chain couples TRBV6-4 to TRBJ1-1; D gene ambiguous. CDR3 length: 15 residues. Looked up from germline, CDR1 is MRHNA and CDR2 is SNTAGT. V shed 0 bases and J shed 2 bases, with 10 bases lying between them.

The chain is built from TRBV29-1 and TRBJ2-2; weak D call: TRBD1 (6 bases). Germline loops: CDR1 SQVTM, CDR2 ANQGSEA. The CDR3 runs to 12 residues. V lost 4 bases and J lost 13, with 16 bases in between. The CDR3 DNA reads as TGCAGCGTTGGGTCGACAGGCTCCCCGCTGTTTTTT. It codes for CSVGSTGSPLFF.

The chain links TRBV29-1 to TRBJ2-3; possibly TRBD2 for D (6 bases). CDR3 length: 15 amino acids. Between the trimmed V and J ends, which lost 3 bases and 2 bases, there was a span of 15 bases. Germline lookup yields CDR1 SQVTM and CDR2 ANQGSEA. Written as DNA, the CDR3 is TGCAGCGTTGATAGCCTAGCGCAGACCACAGATACGCAGTATTTT. Its protein product is CSVDSLAQTTDTQYF.

The chain has TRBV2 and TRBJ2-7, with TRBD1 as a possible D gene (5 bases). This CDR3 spans 12 amino acids. Per the germline V gene, CDR1 is SNHLY and CDR2 is FYNNEI. Trimming removed 6 bases at V and 3 bases at J, with 9 bases between. For the CDR3, the DNA is TGTGCCAGCAGGTTACAGGACTACGAGCAGTACTTC. Protein: CASRLQDYEQYF.

The chain is built from TRBV4-1 and TRBJ2-1, with TRBD2 matching 7 bases. The V gene end was trimmed by 7 bases and the J gene end by 0 bases; junction bases not matched to a gene: 3. There are 14 residues in the CDR3. Germline CDR1 MGHRA, CDR2 YSYEKL. The CDR3 sequence is CASMGGSSYNEQFF. The CDR3, as DNA: TGCGCCAGCATGGGGGGGAGCTCCTACAATGAGCAGTTCTTC.

The chain has TRBV4-3 and TRBJ2-5; 7 bases agree with TRBD1. The J segment lost 3 bases and the V segment lost 4 bases, leaving 2 bases of the junction unmatched. The V gene's germline CDR1 is LGHNA and CDR2 YSLEER. The CDR3 sequence is 13 residues long. The CDR3 bases are TGCGCCAGCAGCCTTACAGGGGAAGAGACCCAGTACTTC. Translation gives CASSLTGEETQYF.

V and J are TRBV29-1 and TRBJ2-4, with TRBD2 identical over 10 bases. V lost 4 bases, J lost 0 bases, and 9 bases stayed unmatched. Germline loops: CDR1 SQVTM, CDR2 ANQGSEA. The CDR3 is 17 residues long. CDR3 bases: TGCAGCGTTGTAGGGGGTAGCGGGGGGCTAGCCAAAAACATTCAGTACTTC. As protein: CSVVGGSGGLAKNIQYF.

This rearrangement joins TRBV6-1 to TRBJ1-5; 9 bases map to TRBD1. Germline trimming cut 4 bases from V and 3 bases from J; bases unmatched to any gene: 7. The CDR3 runs to 16 residues. CDR1 and CDR2 from the germline V gene are MNHNS and SASEGT. The CDR3 is CASSVGQGLPNQPQHF. The DNA of the CDR3 is TGTGCCAGCAGTGTTGGACAGGGGCTCCCCAATCAGCCCCAGCATTTT.

The V gene is TRBV27, the J gene TRBJ1-3; D call uncertain. The germline V gene has CDR1 MNHEY and CDR2 SMNVEV (reference sequence). The CDR3 has 13 amino acids. V dropped 3 bases and J dropped 3 bases, with 6 bases sitting between them. CDR3 bases: TGTGCCAGCAGTTTCCTCTATGGAAACACCATATATTTT. Its translation is CASSFLYGNTIYF.